This T cell receptor beta chain was obtained from a study of human T cells and chemical hapten exposure. The overall study: Small pooled library volume differences chiefly drove per-sample TCR yield variation.

As for this clonotype: Its specificity is not known.

Individual cDNA molecules (in the library) carried attached unique molecular identifiers. TCRdb recomputed calls from the RACE reads with MiXCR, one row per CDR3 protein. The table lists tens of thousands of distinct CDR3 sequences, 10% of them singletons. Time point here: patch test 2, 6 weeks after DPC sensitization. Treatment specified: therapeutic diphenylcyclopropenone sensitization with weekly scalp DPC. The study drew its donors from alopecia patients who were 18 to 70 years old and suitable for DPC. The study's findings and limits: Expanded TCRs showed more large CDR3 clusters than pre-sensitization or healthy control sets.

The TCR comes from a woman between 50 and 59 years old with alopecia areata. Some clones in this sample may be carry-over from other donors' samples. The sequencing used whole blood, collected in connection with sensitization to the hapten diphenylcyclopropenone (DPC).

The CDR3 region is CASSFNGLAVNEQFF. CDR3 in DNA: TGTGCCAGCAGCTTTAACGGACTAGCTGTCAATGAGCAGTTCTTC. This sequence joins TRBV7-2 and TRBJ2-1; 8 bases line up with TRBD2. Per germline, CDR1 SGHTA and CDR2 FQGNSA. CDR3 length: 15 amino acids. Unmatched junction bases numbered 7, after V lost 3 bases and J lost 6 bases.